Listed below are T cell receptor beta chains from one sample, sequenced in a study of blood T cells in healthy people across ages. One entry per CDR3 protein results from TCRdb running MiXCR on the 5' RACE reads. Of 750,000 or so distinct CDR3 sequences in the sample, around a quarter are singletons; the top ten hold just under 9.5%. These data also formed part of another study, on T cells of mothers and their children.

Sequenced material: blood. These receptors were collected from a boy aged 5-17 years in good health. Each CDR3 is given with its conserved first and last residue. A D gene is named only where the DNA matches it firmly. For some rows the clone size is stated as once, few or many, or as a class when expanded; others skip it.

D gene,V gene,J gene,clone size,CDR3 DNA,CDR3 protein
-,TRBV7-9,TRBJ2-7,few,TGTGCCAGCCAACAGGTCGCCGAGCAGTACTTC,CASQQVAEQYF
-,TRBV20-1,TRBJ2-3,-,TGCAGTGCTAGGCGAGAACTAGGGGACAAGGGCCAGTATTTT,CSARRELGDKGQYF
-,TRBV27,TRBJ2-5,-,TGTGCCAACAGTCCCCCGGGGAGGGAGACCCAGTACTTC,CANSPPGRETQYF
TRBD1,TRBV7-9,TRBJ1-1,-,TGTGCCAGCAGCGGGGGACAGGGACAGGACACTGAAGCTTTCTTT,CASSGGQGQDTEAFF
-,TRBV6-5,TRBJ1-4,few,TGTGCCAGCAGTTACTCGGGGGGCGACTATGAAAAACTGTTTTTT,CASSYSGGDYEKLFF
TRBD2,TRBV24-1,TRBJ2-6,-,TGTGCCACCAGTGGCCGGACTAGCGGCATATCTGGGGCCAACGTCCTGACTTTC,CATSGRTSGISGANVLTF
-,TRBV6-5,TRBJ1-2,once,TGTGCCAGCAGTTACTCGGGGGGATCCAGCTATGGCTACACCTTC,CASSYSGGSSYGYTF
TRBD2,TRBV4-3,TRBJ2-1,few,TGCGCCAGCAGCCAACCCCCCATTAGCGGGGGGGCCGATGAGCAGTTCTTC,CASSQPPISGGADEQFF
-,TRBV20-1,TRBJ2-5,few,TGCAGTGCTAGAGATTGGGCTAGCGAACGAGAGACCCAGTACTTC,CSARDWASERETQYF
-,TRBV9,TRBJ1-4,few,TGTGCCAGCAGCCCAAACTCCCCCAACAGGGACCCTAATGAAAAACTGTTTTTT,CASSPNSPNRDPNEKLFF
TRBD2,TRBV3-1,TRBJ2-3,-,TGTGCCAGCAGCCAAGATTATGAGCGGGGAGCCACAGATACGCAGTATTTT,CASSQDYERGATDTQYF